A selection of T cell receptor beta chains follows, all from one sample in a study of blood T cell repertoires in COVID-19. The repertoire was sequenced with immunoSEQ multiplex PCR; TCRdb's copy has only in-frame clones and lacks some. This sample has approximately 44,000 clones, with over 80% found just once. What was sequenced was peripheral blood. Every receptor here comes from a human donor in a cohort sampled during active COVID-19. Each CDR3 is given with its conserved first and last residue. D genes are given only for firm matches. Size is omitted from some rows. Given values are once, few, many or a class for expanded clones.

>once|TRBJ1-5|TRBV3-1/TRBV3-2|TRBD1
CASSPQGVHSNQPQHF
TGTGCCAGCAGCCCCCAGGGGGTCCATAGCAATCAGCCCCAGCATTTT
>.|TRBJ2-7|TRBV19|.
CASSIDRSSEQYF
TGTGCCAGTAGTATAGATCGAAGCTCCGAGCAGTACTTC
>.|TRBJ2-5|TRBV7-2|.
CASSHTLSWGLQETQYF
TGTGCCAGCAGCCATACCTTATCTTGGGGGCTCCAAGAGACCCAGTACTTC
>.|TRBJ1-2|TRBV4-3|.
CASSQDERGTDGYTF
TGCGCCAGCAGCCAAGATGAGAGGGGGACCGATGGCTACACCTTC
>.|TRBJ2-5|TRBV7-2|.
CASSDPGRGETQYF
TGTGCCAGCTCGGACCCGGGTCGGGGAGAGACCCAGTACTTC
>.|TRBJ2-7|TRBV2|.
CASSPTGGLGEQYF
TGTGCCAGCAGCCCGACAGGGGGACTAGGCGAGCAGTACTTC
>.|TRBJ2-3|TRBV5-8|TRBD2
CASSLGVAGGPTDTQYF
TGTGCCAGCAGCTTAGGCGTAGCGGGAGGGCCCACAGATACGCAGTATTTT
>.|TRBJ2-1|TRBV4-2|TRBD1
CASSQRDRGYEQFF
TGTGCCAGCAGCCAGAGGGACAGGGGCTATGAGCAGTTCTTC
>.|TRBJ2-5|TRBV5-1|.
CASSLLIQETQYF
TGCGCCAGCAGCTTGCTTATCCAAGAGACCCAGTACTTC
>.|TRBJ2-7|TRBV7-2|TRBD1
CASSLEWDRVSYEQYF
TGTGCCAGCAGCTTAGAATGGGACAGGGTTTCTTATGAGCAGTACTTC
>.|TRBJ2-5|TRBV2|.
CASSEADFNRETQYF
TGTGCCAGCAGTGAAGCTGACTTCAACCGGGAGACCCAGTACTTC
>.|TRBJ2-5|TRBV19|TRBD2
CASQEERGPQETQYF
TGTGCCAGTCAGGAGGAGCGGGGGCCGCAAGAGACCCAGTACTTC
>.|TRBJ1-3|TRBV12-3/TRBV12-4|TRBD1
CASRAGQGNTIYF
TGTGCCAGCAGGGCGGGACAGGGAAACACCATATATTTT
>.|TRBJ2-5|TRBV6-6|.
CASSPTPPGLAGTQYF
TGTGCCAGCAGCCCAACCCCACCGGGACTGGCCGGGACCCAGTACTTC
>.|TRBJ2-7|TRBV5-1|TRBD1
CASSSRTGAHEQYF
TGCGCCAGCAGCTCAAGGACAGGGGCCCACGAGCAGTACTTC
>.|TRBJ2-1|TRBV28|.
CASSNSGYNEQFF
TGTGCCAGCTCGAACTCAGGGTACAATGAGCAGTTCTTC
>few|TRBJ2-5|TRBV4-2|.
CASSPSPGSQETQYF
TGTGCCAGCAGCCCCTCGCCGGGAAGCCAAGAGACCCAGTACTTC
>.|TRBJ2-1|TRBV7-2|TRBD2
CASSRDGTSGTNNEQFF
TGTGCCAGCAGCCGCGACGGGACTAGCGGGACTAACAATGAGCAGTTCTTC
>once|TRBJ1-3|TRBV5-1|.
CASLGSGNTIYF
TGCGCCAGCCTCGGCTCTGGAAACACCATATATTTT
>few|TRBJ1-6|TRBV6-5|TRBD1
CASSYGDSLNSPLHF
TGTGCCAGCAGTTACGGGGACAGCTTGAATTCACCCCTCCACTTT
>.|TRBJ1-1|TRBV19|.
CASSIGYGWTEAFF
TGTGCCAGTAGTATAGGGTACGGGTGGACTGAAGCTTTCTTT
>.|TRBJ2-7|TRBV28|TRBD1
CATSDRGRIYEQYF
TGTGCCACCTCGGACAGGGGGCGCATCTACGAGCAGTACTTC
>.|TRBJ1-6|TRBV7-8|.
CASSLGQVYNSPLHF
TGTGCCAGCAGCTTAGGGCAGGTCTATAATTCACCCCTCCACTTT
>.|TRBJ2-1|TRBV15|.
CATSGRGRGSPIYEQFF
TGTGCCACCAGCGGCCGGGGTCGGGGGTCGCCGATTTATGAGCAGTTCTTC
>.|TRBJ2-7|TRBV27|TRBD2
CASSPGTSGSIYEQYF
TGTGCCAGCAGTCCGGGGACTAGCGGGAGTATCTACGAGCAGTACTTC
>once|TRBJ2-1|TRBV7-2|.
CASSLFSIGGYNEQFF
TGTGCCAGCAGCTTATTCTCCATCGGAGGGTACAATGAGCAGTTCTTC